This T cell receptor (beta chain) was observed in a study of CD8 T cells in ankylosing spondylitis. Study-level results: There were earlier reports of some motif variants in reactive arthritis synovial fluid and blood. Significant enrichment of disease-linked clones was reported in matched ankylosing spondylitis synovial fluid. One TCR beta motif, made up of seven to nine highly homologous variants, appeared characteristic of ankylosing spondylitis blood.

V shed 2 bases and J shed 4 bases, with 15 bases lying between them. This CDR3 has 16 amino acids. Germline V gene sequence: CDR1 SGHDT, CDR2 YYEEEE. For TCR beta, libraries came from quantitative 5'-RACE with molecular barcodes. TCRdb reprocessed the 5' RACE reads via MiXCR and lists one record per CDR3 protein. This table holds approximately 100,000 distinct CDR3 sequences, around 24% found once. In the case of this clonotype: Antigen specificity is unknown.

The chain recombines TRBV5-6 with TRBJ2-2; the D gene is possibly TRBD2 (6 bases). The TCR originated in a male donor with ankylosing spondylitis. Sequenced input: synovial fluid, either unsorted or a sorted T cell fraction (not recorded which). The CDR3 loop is CASSFYGSYGTGELFF. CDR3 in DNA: TGTGCCAGCAGCTTTTACGGGAGCTATGGCACCGGGGAGCTGTTTTTT.